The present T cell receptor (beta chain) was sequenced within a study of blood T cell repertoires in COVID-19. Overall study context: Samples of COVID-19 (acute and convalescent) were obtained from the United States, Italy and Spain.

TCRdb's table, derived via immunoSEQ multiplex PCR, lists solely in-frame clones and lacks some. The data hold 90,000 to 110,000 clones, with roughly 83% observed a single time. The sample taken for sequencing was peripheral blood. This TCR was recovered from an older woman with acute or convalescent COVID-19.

The DNA for the CDR3 is TGTGCCAGCAGCTTAGACGGGTCGAGCACCGGGGAGCTGTTTTTT. Translated, it gives CASSLDGSSTGELFF. The rearrangement links TRBV7-3 to TRBJ2-2, with D unresolved. Trimming left V 2 bases short and J 4 bases short, with 11 bases between. There are 15 residues in the CDR3. Germline assignment: CDR1 SGHTA and CDR2 FQGTGA.